Listed here is a single T cell receptor (beta chain). The antigen is undetermined. Unique molecular identifiers were built into the TCRbeta library. TCRdb re-analysed the PCR reads in MiXCR, keeping a single row per CDR3 protein. This table has about 210,000 distinct CDR3 sequences, around a sixth appearing once. This sample is drawn from a study of T-cell reconstitution after alpha-beta-depleted transplantation in children. General study findings and limits: Most T-cell counts and diversity one year after the transplant came from T cells that were newly produced. Reports say that about two months after transplant, the alpha-beta T cells came out of several hundred graft clones that had expanded. TCRbeta diversity was high at day 60 in some patients (a result of surviving recipient T cells and thymic progenitors).

The sequencing here drew on PBMCs, mostly from graft donor cells, taken 360 days after TCRalphabeta/CD19-depleted stem cell transplant. The source of this sequence is a male patient aged 2-10 years who had a stem cell transplant for acute lymphoblastic leukemia, so the T cells may come from the graft donor.

The CDR3 DNA reads TGTGCCAGCAGCTTAGTAAATGAGCAGTTCTTC. This encodes CASSLVNEQFF. The chain links TRBV7-2 to TRBJ2-1; D is unclear. Per the germline V gene, CDR1 is SGHTA and CDR2 is FQGNSA. This CDR3 has 11 amino acids. The ends were cut back, 1 base at V and 7 bases at J, with 2 bases in the middle.